What follows describes a single T cell receptor (beta chain). Original processing notes: From reference gene primer amplification, estimates of nucleated cell counts were derived. Only in-frame clones appear in the TCRdb table, and some are missing; sequencing was by immunoSEQ multiplex PCR. The V and J calls and clone size are taken from that table; D and trimming were inferred from the DNA. Of fewer than 350,000 clones listed, roughly 90% are singletons. CDR3 length: 17 amino acids. Germline CDR1 LNHDA, CDR2 SQIVND (reference sequence). V shed 5 bases, J shed 10 bases, and the junction held 20 bases outside the gene matches. The data were obtained in a study of blood T cell repertoires in COVID-19.

The clonotype comes from a woman aged 40 to 50 who had recovered from COVID-19. Material for sequencing was PBMCs or T cells enriched from blood (not recorded which). This chain connects TRBV19 to TRBJ2-3, with 8 nucleotides matching TRBD1. Written as DNA, the CDR3 is TGTGCCAGTAGTCCCAGGGGGAGGACAGGGAGGACCCCATCGCAGTATTTT. Its translation: CASSPRGRTGRTPSQYF. Full variable domain (rest looked up from reference TRBV19 and TRBJ2-3): DGGITQSPKYLFRKEGQNVTLSCEQNLNHDAMYWYRQDPGQGLRLIYYSQIVNDFQKGDIAEGYSVSREKKESFPLTVTSAQKNPTAFYLCASSPRGRTGRTPSQYFGPGTRLTVL.